This T cell receptor (beta chain) was documented in a study of blood T cells in healthy people across ages. This CDR3 is built from 18 residues. The trim removed 1 base at V and 4 bases at J, leaving 11 bases unmatched. The germline V gene encodes CDR1 LGHNA and CDR2 YSLEER. Many counts were recorded for this clonotype. Its antigen remains unidentified. Per-sample PBMC isolation yielded at least 7 million cells. The study's findings and limits: Naive and antigen-experienced cells could not be conclusively compared, given unsorted PBMCs.

Alongside a J-beta primer mix, a sample-barcoded 5' primer served in a second PCR lasting roughly 6 to 11 cycles. One entry per CDR3 protein, called by TCRdb with MiXCR from the 5' RACE reads. The sample comprises just under 900,000 distinct CDR3 sequences, 29% of which are singletons, and 17% rests with the top ten. This rearrangement joins TRBV4-3 to TRBJ2-1; 9 bases align to TRBD1. Material for sequencing was blood. This TCR came from a woman over 75 in good health. The CDR3 nucleotides read TGCGCCAGCAGCCAAGCGAGTCCGGGACAGGGTTTTTACAATGAGCAGTTCTTC. Residues: CASSQASPGQGFYNEQFF.